This T cell receptor (beta chain) was sequenced during a study of blood T cell repertoires in COVID-19. About the research overall: Nucleic acid was either cDNA or gDNA, and it came from T cells, B-cell-depleted T cells, or PBMCs.

Those who participated ranged in age from 18 to 89 years and resided in about 24 US areas. Clinical histories supplied by participants themselves formed the basis of cohort assignment. In the original workflow: Using reference gene primer amplification, nucleated cell counts were estimated. TCRdb's copy holds only in-frame clones and misses some; the assay was immunoSEQ multiplex PCR. V and J calls and clone size are those listed in that table; D and trimming were worked out from the DNA. The sample consists of fewer than 250,000 clones, 65% to 90% of them appearing once. CDR3 length equals 14 residues. Per germline, CDR1 DFQATT and CDR2 SNEGSKA (reference sequence). The V end lost 3 bases, the J end lost 6 bases, and 14 bases lay between the germline ends.

Sequences were obtained from PBMCs or T cells enriched from blood (not recorded which). The sequence was obtained from a woman aged 45-60 years with acute COVID-19. The chain joins TRBV20-1 to TRBJ1-4; D perhaps matches TRBD1 (6 bases). CDR3 DNA sequence: TGCAGTGCTAGTTACGGGACAATAGATGAAAAACTGTTTTTT. It translates to CSASYGTIDEKLFF.